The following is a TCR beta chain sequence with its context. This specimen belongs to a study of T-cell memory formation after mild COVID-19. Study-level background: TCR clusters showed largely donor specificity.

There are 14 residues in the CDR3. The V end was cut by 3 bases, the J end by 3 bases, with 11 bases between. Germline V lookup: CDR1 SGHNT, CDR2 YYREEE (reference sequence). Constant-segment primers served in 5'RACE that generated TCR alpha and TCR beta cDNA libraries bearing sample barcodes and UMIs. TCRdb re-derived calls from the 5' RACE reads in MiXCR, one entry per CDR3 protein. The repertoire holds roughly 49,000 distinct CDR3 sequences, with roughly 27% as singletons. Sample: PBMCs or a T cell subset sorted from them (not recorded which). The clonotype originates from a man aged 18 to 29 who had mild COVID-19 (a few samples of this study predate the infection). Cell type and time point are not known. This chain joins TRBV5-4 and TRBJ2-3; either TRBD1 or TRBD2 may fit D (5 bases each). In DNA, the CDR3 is TGTGCCAGCAGCTGGAATGGGGGAACAGATACGCAGTATTTT. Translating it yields CASSWNGGTDTQYF. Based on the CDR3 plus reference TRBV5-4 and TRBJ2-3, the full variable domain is ETGVTQSPTHLIKTRGQQVTLRCSSQSGHNTVSWYQQALGQGPQFIFQYYREEENGRGNFPPRFSGLQFPNYSSELNVNALELDDSALYLCASSWNGGTDTQYFGPGTRLTVL.